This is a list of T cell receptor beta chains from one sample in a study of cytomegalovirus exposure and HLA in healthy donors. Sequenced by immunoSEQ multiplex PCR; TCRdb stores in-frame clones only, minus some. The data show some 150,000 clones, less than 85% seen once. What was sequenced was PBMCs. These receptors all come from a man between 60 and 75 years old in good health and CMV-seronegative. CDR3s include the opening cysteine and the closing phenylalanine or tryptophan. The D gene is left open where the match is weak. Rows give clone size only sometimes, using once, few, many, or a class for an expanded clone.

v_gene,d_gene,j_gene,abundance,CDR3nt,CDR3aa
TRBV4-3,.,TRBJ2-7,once,TGCGCCAGCAGCCAAGATTCGTATGGGGCAAACTACGAGCAGTACTTC,CASSQDSYGANYEQYF
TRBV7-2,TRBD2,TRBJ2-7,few,TGTGCCAGCAGCTCCAACCCGGGACTAGATTACGAGCAGTACTTC,CASSSNPGLDYEQYF
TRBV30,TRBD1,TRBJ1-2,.,TGTGCCTGGAGTGGGACAGGGGGCTATGGCTACACCTTC,CAWSGTGGYGYTF
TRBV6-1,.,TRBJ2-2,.,TGTGCCAGCAGCTACTTAGGGGCCGGGGAGCTGTTTTTT,CASSYLGAGELFF
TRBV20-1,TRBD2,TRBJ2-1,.,TGCAGTGCGGGACTAGTTTATGAGCAGTTCTTC,CSAGLVYEQFF
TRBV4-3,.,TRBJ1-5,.,TGCGCCAGCAGCCAAGGCGCAGGAGGGGCTTATAGCAATCAGCCCCAGCATTTT,CASSQGAGGAYSNQPQHF
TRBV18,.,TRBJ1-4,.,TGTGCCAGCTCACGGGGCAGGGGCGGTGAAAAACTGTTTTTT,CASSRGRGGEKLFF
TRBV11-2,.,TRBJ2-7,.,TGTGCCAGCAGAAGGCCCCCGGGACAAAACTCCTACGAGCAGTACTTC,CASRRPPGQNSYEQYF
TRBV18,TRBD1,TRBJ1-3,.,TGTGCCAGCTCAGCCGGGACAGGTTTAGCTGGAAACACCATATATTTT,CASSAGTGLAGNTIYF
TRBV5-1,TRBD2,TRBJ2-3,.,TGCGCCAGCAGCTTGGTTTCGGGGGGGGGCTTAGATACGCAGTATTTT,CASSLVSGGGLDTQYF
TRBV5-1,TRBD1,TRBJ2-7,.,TGCGCCAGCAGAAAGACAGGGGCCTACGAGCAGTACTTC,CASRKTGAYEQYF
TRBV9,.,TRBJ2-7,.,TGTGCCAGCAGCGCAGATCAGGGGGGATACGAGCAGTACTTC,CASSADQGGYEQYF
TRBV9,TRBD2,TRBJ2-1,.,TGTGCCAGCAGCTTATCGGGGGGTCCGGGACACAATGAGCAGTTCTTC,CASSLSGGPGHNEQFF
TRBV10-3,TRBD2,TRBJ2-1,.,TGTGCCATCAGCGGACTAGCGGGAGAAAAGGGTTCCTACAATGAGCAGTTCTTC,CAISGLAGEKGSYNEQFF